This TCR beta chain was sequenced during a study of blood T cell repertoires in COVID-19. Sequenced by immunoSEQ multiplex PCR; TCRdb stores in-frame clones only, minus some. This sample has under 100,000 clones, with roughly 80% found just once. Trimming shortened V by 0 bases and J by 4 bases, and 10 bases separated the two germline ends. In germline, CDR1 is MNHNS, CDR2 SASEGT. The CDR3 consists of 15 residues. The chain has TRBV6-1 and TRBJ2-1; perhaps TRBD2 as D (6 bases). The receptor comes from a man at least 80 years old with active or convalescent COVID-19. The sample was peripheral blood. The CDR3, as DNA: TGTGCCAGCAGTGAAGCGGGACTCCTATACAATGAGCAGTTCTTC. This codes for CASSEAGLLYNEQFF.